This T cell receptor beta chain appears in the sequencing data of a study of CD8+CD57+ T cells in acquired aplastic anemia. Regarding this clonotype: Its antigen is undetermined.

Study observations and caveats: Patients versus controls showed no significant CD8+ Simpson's diversity difference.

Germline CDR1 SGHTA, CDR2 FQGNSA. J gave up 12 bases and V 5 bases, and 15 bases lay outside the gene matches. The CDR3 is 14 amino acids. TCR beta VDJ and CDR3 profiles were obtained from a genomic DNA template. Each CDR3 protein is one row after TCRdb ran MiXCR on the reads. Of approximately 380,000 distinct CDR3 sequences in the sample, about two thirds were seen once. Sequenced sample: sorted CD4+, CD8+, or CD8+CD57+ T cells (not recorded which) from PBMCs. The receptor comes from a human donor in good health, serving as a control. The chain recombines TRBV7-2 with TRBJ1-1; 7 bases align to TRBD1. CDR3 sequence (DNA): TGTGCCAGCAGCGCCCGACAGGGCGACTCCGAACCTTTCTTT. Translating it yields CASSARQGDSEPFF.